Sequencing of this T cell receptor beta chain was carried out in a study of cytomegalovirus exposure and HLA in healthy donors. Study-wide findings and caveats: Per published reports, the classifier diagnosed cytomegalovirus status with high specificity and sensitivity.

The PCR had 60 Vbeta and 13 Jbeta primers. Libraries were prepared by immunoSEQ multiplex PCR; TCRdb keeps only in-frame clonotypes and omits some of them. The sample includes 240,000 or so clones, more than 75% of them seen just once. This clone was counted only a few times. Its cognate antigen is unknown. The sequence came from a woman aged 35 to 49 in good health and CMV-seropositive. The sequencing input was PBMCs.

The CDR3 reads CASTLVSSYNEQFF. CDR3 in DNA: TGTGCCAGTACTCTTGTAAGCTCCTACAATGAGCAGTTCTTC. The rearrangement joins TRBV7-2 to TRBJ2-1; D gene ambiguous. The CDR3 contains 14 residues. Trimming cost V 9 bases and J 0 bases, with 12 bases left between them. CDR1 is SGHTA, CDR2 FQGNSA, per germline.